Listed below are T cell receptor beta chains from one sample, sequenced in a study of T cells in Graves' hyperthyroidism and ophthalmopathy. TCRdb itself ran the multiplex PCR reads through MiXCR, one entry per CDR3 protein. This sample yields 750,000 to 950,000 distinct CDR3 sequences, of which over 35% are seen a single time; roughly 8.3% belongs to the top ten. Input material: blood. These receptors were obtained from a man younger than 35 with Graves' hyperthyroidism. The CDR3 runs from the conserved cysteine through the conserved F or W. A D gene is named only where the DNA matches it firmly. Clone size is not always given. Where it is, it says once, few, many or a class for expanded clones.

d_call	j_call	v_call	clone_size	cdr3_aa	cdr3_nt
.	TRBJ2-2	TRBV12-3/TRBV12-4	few	CASSLVGSRTGELFF	TGTGCCAGCAGTTTAGTTGGATCAAGGACCGGGGAGCTGTTTTTT
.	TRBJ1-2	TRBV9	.	CASSRDGVDGYTF	TGTGCCAGCAGTCGGGACGGAGTGGATGGCTACACCTTC
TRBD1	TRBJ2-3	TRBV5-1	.	CASSLGDRGLTDTQYF	TGCGCCAGCAGCTTAGGAGACAGGGGGCTTACAGATACGCAGTATTTT
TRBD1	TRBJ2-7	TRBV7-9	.	CASSTRTGEHEWQYF	TGTGCCAGCAGCACCCGGACAGGGGAACACGAATGGCAGTACTTC
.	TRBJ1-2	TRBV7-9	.	CASSPQGPFGCTF	TGTGCCAGCAGCCCCCAGGGACCGTTTGGCTGCACCTTC
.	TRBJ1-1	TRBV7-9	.	CASRIGGMNTEAFF	TGTGCCAGCAGGATAGGGGGTATGAACACTGAAGCTTTCTTT
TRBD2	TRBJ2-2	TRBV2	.	CASSRGGRGTGELFF	TGTGCCAGCAGTCGTGGCGGGAGGGGAACCGGGGAGCTGTTTTTT
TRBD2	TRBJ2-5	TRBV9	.	CASSVALAGVETQYF	TGTGCCAGCAGCGTAGCACTAGCGGGGGTGGAGACCCAGTACTTC
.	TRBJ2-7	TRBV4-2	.	CASSRDDSYEQYF	TGTGCCAGCAGCAGGGACGACTCCTACGAGCAGTACTTC
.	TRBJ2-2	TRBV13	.	CASSLRGTPDGELFF	TGTGCCAGCAGCTTGCGTGGGACCCCGGATGGGGAGCTGTTTTTT
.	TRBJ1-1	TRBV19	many	CASISVREAFF	TGTGCCAGTATTTCCGTACGAGAAGCTTTCTTT
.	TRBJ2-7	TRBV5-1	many	CASQGTTYEQYF	TGCGCCAGCCAGGGGACGACCTACGAGCAGTACTTC
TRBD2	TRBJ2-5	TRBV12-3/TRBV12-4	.	CASSFGTSGGAETQYF	TGTGCCAGCAGTTTCGGTACCAGCGGGGGGGCAGAGACCCAGTACTTC
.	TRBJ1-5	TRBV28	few	CASSSSHQPQHF	TGTGCCAGCAGTAGCTCGCATCAGCCCCAGCATTTT
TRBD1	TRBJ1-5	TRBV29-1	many	CSVIFPGQGLNQPQHF	TGCAGCGTCATCTTTCCGGGACAGGGGCTCAATCAGCCCCAGCATTTT
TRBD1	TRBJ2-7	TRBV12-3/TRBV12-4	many	CASSQPGQGFNEQYF	TGTGCCAGCAGTCAGCCGGGACAGGGATTCAACGAGCAGTACTTC
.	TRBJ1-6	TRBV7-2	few	CASSLDETYSNSPLHF	TGTGCCAGCAGCTTAGATGAGACCTACAGTAATTCACCCCTCCACTTT
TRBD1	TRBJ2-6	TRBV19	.	CASSMLDRATSSGANVLTF	TGTGCCAGTAGTATGTTGGACAGGGCCACATCCTCTGGGGCCAACGTCCTGACTTTC
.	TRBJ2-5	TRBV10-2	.	CASGIRDLETQYF	TGCGCCAGCGGAATCAGGGACTTAGAGACCCAGTACTTC
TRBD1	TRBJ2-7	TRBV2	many	CASTDRVTFYEQYF	TGTGCCAGCACTGACAGGGTGACCTTCTACGAGCAGTACTTC
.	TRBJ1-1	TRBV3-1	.	CASSQWVTEAFF	TGTGCCAGCAGCCAATGGGTGACTGAAGCTTTCTTT
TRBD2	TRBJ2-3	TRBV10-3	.	CATRASGRTDTQYF	TGTGCCACCCGGGCTAGCGGGAGAACAGATACGCAGTATTTT
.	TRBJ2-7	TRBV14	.	CASSHGGGGEQYF	TGTGCCAGCAGCCATGGAGGGGGGGGCGAGCAGTACTTC
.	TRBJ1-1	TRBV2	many	CASSEQVRRAF	TGTGCCAGCAGTGAACAGGTCCGCAGGGCTTTT
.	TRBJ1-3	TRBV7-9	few	CASRDISSGNTIYF	TGTGCCAGCAGAGACATTTCCTCTGGAAACACCATATATTTT
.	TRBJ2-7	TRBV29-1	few	CSVAGISYEQYF	TGCAGCGTTGCCGGGATCTCCTACGAGCAGTACTTC
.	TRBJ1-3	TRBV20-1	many	CSASAGNTIYF	TGCAGTGCTAGTGCGGGAAACACCATATATTTT
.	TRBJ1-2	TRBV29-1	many	CSVTPAKGGAHYGYTF	TGCAGCGTTACTCCTGCTAAAGGGGGGGCACACTATGGCTACACCTTC
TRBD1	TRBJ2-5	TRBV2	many	CASSPGQLQETQYF	TGTGCCAGCAGTCCGGGACAGCTCCAAGAGACCCAGTACTTC
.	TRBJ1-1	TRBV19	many	CASSMGGAEAFF	TGTGCCAGTAGTATGGGGGGCGCTGAAGCTTTCTTT
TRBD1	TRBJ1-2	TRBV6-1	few	CASSGRQGANGYTF	TGTGCCAGCAGTGGAAGACAGGGGGCCAATGGCTACACCTTC
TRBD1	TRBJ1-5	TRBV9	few	CASSRTGDVGQPQHF	TGTGCCAGCTCTCGCACAGGGGACGTAGGACAGCCCCAGCATTTT
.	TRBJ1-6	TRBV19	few	CASSIDRGNSPLHF	TGTGCCAGTAGTATAGATCGGGGGAATTCACCCCTCCACTTT
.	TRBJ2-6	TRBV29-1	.	CSAPGEGYEGANVLTF	TGCAGCGCCCCTGGAGAGGGGTACGAAGGGGCCAACGTCCTGACTTTC
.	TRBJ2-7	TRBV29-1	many	CSVEVGQLSYEQYF	TGCAGCGTTGAGGTGGGGCAGCTGAGCTACGAGCAGTACTTC
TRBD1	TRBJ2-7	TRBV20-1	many	CSARTGGSYEQYF	TGCAGCGCCCGGACAGGGGGCTCCTACGAGCAGTACTTC
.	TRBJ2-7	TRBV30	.	CAWSRLGFEQYF	TGTGCCTGGAGTCGTCTCGGGTTCGAGCAGTACTTC
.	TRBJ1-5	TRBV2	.	CASRAGYGARQPQHF	TGTGCCAGCAGGGCCGGGTACGGGGCGCGGCAGCCCCAGCATTTT
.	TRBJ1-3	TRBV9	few	CASSSPGPGNTIYF	TGTGCCAGCAGTTCCCCGGGACCAGGAAACACCATATATTTT
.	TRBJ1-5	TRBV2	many	CASSVGGQPQHF	TGTGCCAGCAGTGTTGGGGGTCAGCCCCAGCATTTT
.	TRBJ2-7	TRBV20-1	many	CSAYRDKSYEQYF	TGCAGTGCGTACCGGGACAAGTCCTACGAGCAGTACTTC
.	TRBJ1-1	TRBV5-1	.	CASTYGGSEAFF	TGCGCCAGCACCTATGGGGGTTCTGAAGCTTTCTTT
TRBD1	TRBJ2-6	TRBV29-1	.	CSVESGGSGANVLTF	TGCAGCGTGGAGTCAGGGGGCTCTGGGGCCAACGTCCTGACTTTC
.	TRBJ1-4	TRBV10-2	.	CASSESETLLRNEKLFF	TGCGCCAGCAGTGAGTCTGAAACTCTTCTAAGGAATGAAAAACTGTTTTTT
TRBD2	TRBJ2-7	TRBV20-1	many	CSAGRTSASYEQYF	TGCAGTGCTGGCCGGACTAGCGCCTCCTACGAGCAGTACTTC
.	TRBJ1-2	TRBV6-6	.	CASSFNLRDPNYGYTF	TGTGCCAGCAGTTTTAACCTCCGGGACCCTAACTATGGCTACACCTTC
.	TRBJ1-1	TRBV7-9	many	CASSTGSNTEAFF	TGTGCCAGCAGCACCGGGTCCAACACTGAAGCTTTCTTT
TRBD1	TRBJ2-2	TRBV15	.	CATSRDPGQQIAGELFF	TGTGCCACCAGCAGAGATCCGGGACAGCAAATCGCCGGGGAGCTGTTTTTT
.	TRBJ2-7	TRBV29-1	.	CSVLSGSSYEQYF	TGCAGCGTTTTATCCGGCAGTTCCTACGAGCAGTACTTC
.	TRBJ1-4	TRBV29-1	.	CSVETDHGAQGEKLFF	TGCAGCGTTGAGACGGACCACGGGGCGCAGGGTGAAAAACTGTTTTTT
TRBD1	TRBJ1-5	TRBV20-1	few	CSAGGDRVQPQHF	TGCAGTGCCGGCGGTGACAGGGTTCAGCCCCAGCATTTT
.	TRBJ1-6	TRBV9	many	CASSVGVRDSPLHF	TGTGCCAGCAGCGTAGGGGTTAGGGATTCACCCCTCCACTTT
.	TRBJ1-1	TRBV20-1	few	CSARAPGLRDTEAFF	TGCAGTGCTAGAGCCCCGGGGTTGAGGGACACTGAAGCTTTCTTT
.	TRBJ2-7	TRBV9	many	CASSVTQGGDAYEQYF	TGTGCCAGCAGCGTAACACAGGGAGGGGATGCCTACGAGCAGTACTTC
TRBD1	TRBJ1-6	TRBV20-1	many	CSASEGASDSPLHF	TGCAGTGCTAGTGAGGGGGCGAGTGATTCACCCCTCCACTTT
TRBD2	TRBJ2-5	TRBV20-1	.	CSAQPSGSPGWETQYF	TGCAGTGCTCAGCCGAGCGGGAGCCCGGGTTGGGAGACCCAGTACTTC
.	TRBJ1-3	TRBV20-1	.	CSARVKGAGNTIYF	TGCAGTGCTAGAGTGAAAGGGGCTGGAAACACCATATATTTT
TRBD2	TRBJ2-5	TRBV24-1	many	CATAFAGGGKEETQYF	TGTGCCACCGCCTTTGCGGGAGGGGGGAAGGAAGAGACCCAGTACTTC
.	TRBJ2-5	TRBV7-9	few	CASSREGGETQYF	TGTGCCAGCAGCCGCGAGGGGGGAGAGACCCAGTACTTC